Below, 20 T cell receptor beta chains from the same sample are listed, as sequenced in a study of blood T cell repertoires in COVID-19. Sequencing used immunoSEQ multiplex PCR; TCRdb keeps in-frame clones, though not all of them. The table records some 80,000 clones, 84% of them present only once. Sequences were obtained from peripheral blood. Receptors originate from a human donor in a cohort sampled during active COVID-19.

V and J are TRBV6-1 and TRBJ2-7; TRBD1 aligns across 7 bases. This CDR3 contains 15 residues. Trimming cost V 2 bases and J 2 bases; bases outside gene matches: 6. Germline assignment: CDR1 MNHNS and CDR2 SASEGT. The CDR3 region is CASSEYTGAPYEQYF. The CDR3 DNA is TGTGCCAGCAGTGAATATACAGGGGCTCCCTACGAGCAGTACTTC.

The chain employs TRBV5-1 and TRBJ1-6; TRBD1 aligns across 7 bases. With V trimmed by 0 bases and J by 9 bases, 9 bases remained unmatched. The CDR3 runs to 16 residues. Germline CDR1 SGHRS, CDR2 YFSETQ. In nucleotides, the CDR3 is TGCGCCAGCAGCTTGGGGTTGACAGGGACCGGTTCACCCCTCCACTTT. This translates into CASSLGLTGTGSPLHF.

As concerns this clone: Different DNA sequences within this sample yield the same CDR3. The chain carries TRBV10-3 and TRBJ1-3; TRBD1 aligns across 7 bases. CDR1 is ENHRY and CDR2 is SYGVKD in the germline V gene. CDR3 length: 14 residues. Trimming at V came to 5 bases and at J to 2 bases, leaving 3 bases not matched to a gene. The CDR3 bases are TGTGCCATCAGTCCCCAGGGGGCTGGAAACACCATATATTTT. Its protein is CAISPQGAGNTIYF.

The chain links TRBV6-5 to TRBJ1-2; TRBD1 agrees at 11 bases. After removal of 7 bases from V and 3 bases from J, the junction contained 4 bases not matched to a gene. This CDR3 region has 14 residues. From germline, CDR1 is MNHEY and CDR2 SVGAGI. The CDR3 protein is CASTLGQGDYGYTF. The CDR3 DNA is TGTGCCAGCACCCTGGGACAGGGGGACTATGGCTACACCTTC.

The CDR3 nucleotides are TGTGCCAGCAGCGCTCGGACAGGGGGTACTAGCACAGATACGCAGTATTTT. It codes for CASSARTGGTSTDTQYF. The chain employs TRBV9 and TRBJ2-3; 10 nucleotides line up with TRBD1. Germline V gives CDR1 SGDLS, CDR2 YYNGEE. The V segment lost 3 bases and the J segment 0 bases; nucleotides outside the gene matches: 7. The CDR3 runs to 17 residues.

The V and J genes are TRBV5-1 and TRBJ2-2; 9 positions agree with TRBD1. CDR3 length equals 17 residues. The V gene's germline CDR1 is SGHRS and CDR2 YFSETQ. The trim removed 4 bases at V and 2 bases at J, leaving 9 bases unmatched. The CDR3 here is CASSDPSGQGNTGELFF. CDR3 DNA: TGCGCCAGCAGCGATCCCTCGGGACAGGGCAACACCGGGGAGCTGTTTTTT.

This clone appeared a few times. CDR3 nucleotides: TGCGCCAGCAGCCAAGCCCTAACAGCGGACCACACCGGGGAGCTGTTTTTT. Translated, it gives CASSQALTADHTGELFF. V usage is TRBV4-1 and J usage is TRBJ2-2; possible D gene TRBD2, 5 bases. The CDR3 sequence is 17 residues long. Germline V gene lookup returns CDR1 MGHRA and CDR2 YSYEKL. V lost 1 base and J 3 bases, leaving 15 bases between the germline ends.

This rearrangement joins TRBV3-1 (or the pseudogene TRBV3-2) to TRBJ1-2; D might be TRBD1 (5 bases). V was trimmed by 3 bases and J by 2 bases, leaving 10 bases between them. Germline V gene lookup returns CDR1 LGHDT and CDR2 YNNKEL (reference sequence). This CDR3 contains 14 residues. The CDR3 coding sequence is TGTGCCAGCAGCCACCGTGGGGGGAACTATGGCTACACCTTC. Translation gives CASSHRGGNYGYTF.

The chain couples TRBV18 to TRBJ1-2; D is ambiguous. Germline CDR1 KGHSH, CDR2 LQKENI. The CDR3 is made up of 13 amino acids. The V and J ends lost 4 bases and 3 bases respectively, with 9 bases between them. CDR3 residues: CASSLTSYYGYTF. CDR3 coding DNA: TGTGCCAGCTCACTAACATCTTACTATGGCTACACCTTC.

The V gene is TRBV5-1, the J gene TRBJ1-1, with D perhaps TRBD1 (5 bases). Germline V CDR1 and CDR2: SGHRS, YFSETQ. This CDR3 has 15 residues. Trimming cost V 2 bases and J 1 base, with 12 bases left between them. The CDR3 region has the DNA TGCGCCAGCAGCTTATCCCAGGGAGGGAACACTGAAGCTTTCTTT. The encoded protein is CASSLSQGGNTEAFF.

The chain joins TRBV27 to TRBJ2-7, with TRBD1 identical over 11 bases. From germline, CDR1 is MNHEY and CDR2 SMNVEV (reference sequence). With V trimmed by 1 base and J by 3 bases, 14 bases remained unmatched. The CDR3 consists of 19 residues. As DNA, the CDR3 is TGTGCCAGCAGTTTATGGATCAAAACCGGGACAGGGGGTATCTACGAGCAGTACTTC. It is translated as CASSLWIKTGTGGIYEQYF.

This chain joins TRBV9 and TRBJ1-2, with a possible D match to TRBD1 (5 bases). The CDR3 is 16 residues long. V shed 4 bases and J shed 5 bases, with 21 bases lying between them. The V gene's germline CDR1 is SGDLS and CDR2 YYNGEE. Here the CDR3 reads CASSTPEGRKGYGYTF. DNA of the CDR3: TGTGCCAGCAGCACCCCAGAAGGGAGGAAGGGGTATGGCTACACCTTC.

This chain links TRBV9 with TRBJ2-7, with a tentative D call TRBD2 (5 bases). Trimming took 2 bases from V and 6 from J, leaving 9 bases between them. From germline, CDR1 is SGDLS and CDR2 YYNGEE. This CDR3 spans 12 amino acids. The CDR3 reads CASSVPSGEQYF. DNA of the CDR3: TGTGCCAGCAGCGTGCCCAGCGGCGAGCAGTACTTC. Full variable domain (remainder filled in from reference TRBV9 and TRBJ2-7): DSGVTQTPKHLITATGQRVTLRCSPRSGDLSVYWYQQSLDQGLQFLIQYYNGEERAKGNILERFSAQQFPDLHSELNLSSLELGDSALYFCASSVPSGEQYFGPGTRLTVT.

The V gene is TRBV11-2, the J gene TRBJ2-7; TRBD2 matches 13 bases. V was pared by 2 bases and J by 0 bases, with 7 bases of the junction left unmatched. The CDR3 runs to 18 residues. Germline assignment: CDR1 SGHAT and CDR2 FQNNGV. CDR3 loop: CASSLRTSGGLSSYEQYF. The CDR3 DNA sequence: TGTGCCAGCAGCTTAAGGACTAGCGGGGGATTAAGCTCCTACGAGCAGTACTTC.

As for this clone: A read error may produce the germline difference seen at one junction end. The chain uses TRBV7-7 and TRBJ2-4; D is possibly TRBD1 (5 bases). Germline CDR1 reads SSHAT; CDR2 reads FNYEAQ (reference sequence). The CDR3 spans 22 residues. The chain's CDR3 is CASSLSSSTGLRFPLAKNIQYF. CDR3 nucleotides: TGTGCTAGCAGCTTATCTAGTAGCACAGGTCTTAGATTCCCTCTAGCCAAAAACATTCAGTACTTC.

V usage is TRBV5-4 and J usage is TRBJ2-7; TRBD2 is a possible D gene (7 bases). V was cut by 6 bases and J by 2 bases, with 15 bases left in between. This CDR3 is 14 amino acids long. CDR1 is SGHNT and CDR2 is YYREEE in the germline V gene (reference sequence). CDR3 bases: TGTGCCAGCACTTTGAGGGGGGGACCCTACGAGCAGTACTTC. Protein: CASTLRGGPYEQYF.

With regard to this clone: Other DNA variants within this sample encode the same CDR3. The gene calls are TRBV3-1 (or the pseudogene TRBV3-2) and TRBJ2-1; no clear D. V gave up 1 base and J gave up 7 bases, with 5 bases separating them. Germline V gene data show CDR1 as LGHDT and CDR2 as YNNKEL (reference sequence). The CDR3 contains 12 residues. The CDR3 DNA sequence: TGTGCCAGCAGCCAAGTTTCTAATGAGCAGTTCTTC. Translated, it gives CASSQVSNEQFF.

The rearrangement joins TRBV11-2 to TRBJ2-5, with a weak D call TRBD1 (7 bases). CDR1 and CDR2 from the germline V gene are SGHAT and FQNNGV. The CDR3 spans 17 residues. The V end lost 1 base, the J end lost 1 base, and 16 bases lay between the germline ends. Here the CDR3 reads CASSLGPAGGFQETQYF. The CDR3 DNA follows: TGTGCCAGCAGCTTAGGCCCGGCAGGGGGGTTCCAAGAGACCCAGTACTTC.

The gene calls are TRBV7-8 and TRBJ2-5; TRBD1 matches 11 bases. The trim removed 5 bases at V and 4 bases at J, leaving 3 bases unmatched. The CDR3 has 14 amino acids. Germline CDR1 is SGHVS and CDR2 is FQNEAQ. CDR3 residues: CASSLGTGGETQYF. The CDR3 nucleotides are TGTGCCAGCAGCCTCGGGACAGGGGGAGAGACCCAGTACTTC.

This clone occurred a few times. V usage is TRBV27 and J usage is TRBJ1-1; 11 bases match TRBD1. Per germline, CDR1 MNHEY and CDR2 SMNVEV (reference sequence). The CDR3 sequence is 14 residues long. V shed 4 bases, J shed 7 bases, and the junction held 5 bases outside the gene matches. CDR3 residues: CASSSRDRGFEAFF. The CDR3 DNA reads TGTGCCAGCAGTTCCCGGGACAGGGGGTTTGAAGCTTTCTTT.